Below, 16 T cell receptor beta chains from the same sample are listed, as sequenced in a study of T cell responses to AZD1222 COVID-19 vaccine (dated by TCRdb to about 2021). Interpreted using the paper, the time point label stands for: baseline before first vaccination. Libraries were prepared through the immunoSEQ multiplex PCR assay. The clones in this table, taken by TCRdb from immuneACCESS, are in-frame only. Not every clone is retained; where verified, under half of the shortfall comes from an unresolved V gene, and the cause of the rest is unknown. For this sample there are 85,000 to 90,000 clones; 88% appear just once. Of the sample, 4.5% to 6% falls within the top ten clones. The sample was peripheral blood, taken on day 0 of AZD1222 vaccination. The receptors were sampled from an adult in good health.

This chain joins TRBV29-1 and TRBJ1-1; D may be TRBD1 (5 bases). Trimming removed 3 bases from V and 4 bases from J, with 12 bases in between. Germline V gene sequence: CDR1 SQVTM, CDR2 ANQGSEA. The CDR3 is made up of 13 amino acids. CDR3 loop: CSVDGGVVTEAFF. The DNA for the CDR3 is TGCAGCGTTGATGGGGGGGTTGTCACTGAAGCTTTCTTT. The whole variable domain, filled in from reference TRBV29-1 and TRBJ1-1, reads SAVISQKPSRDICQRGTSLTIQCQVDSQVTMMFWYRQQPGQSLTLIATANQGSEATYESGFVIDKFPISRPNLTFSTLTVSNMSPEDSSIYLCSVDGGVVTEAFFGQGTRLTVV.

The chain uses TRBV5-1 and TRBJ1-2, with no clear D. V was cut by 0 bases and J by 6 bases, with 15 bases left in between. The CDR3 covers 15 residues. Germline values: CDR1 SGHRS, CDR2 YFSETQ. The CDR3 sequence: CASSLAHLGDDGYTF. CDR3 coding DNA: TGCGCCAGCAGCTTGGCACACCTTGGGGATGATGGCTACACCTTC.

This clone was seen a handful of times. J is TRBJ1-2 and V is TRBV6-5, with a weak D call TRBD1 (5 bases). Germline CDR1 MNHEY, CDR2 SVGAGI. V was pared by 10 bases and J by 2 bases, with 14 bases between. The CDR3 sequence is 13 residues long. The CDR3 nucleotides read TGTGCCACCCCGCCGGCAGGGAACTATGGCTACACCTTC. Amino acids: CATPPAGNYGYTF.

The genes are TRBV3-1 (or the pseudogene TRBV3-2) and TRBJ2-7; 12 bases agree with TRBD1. CDR3 length: 14 residues. With V trimmed by 8 bases and J by 3 bases, 5 bases remained unmatched. From germline, CDR1 is LGHDT and CDR2 YNNKEL (reference sequence). The CDR3, as DNA: TGTGCCAGCGGGGACAGGGGGCCATACTACGAGCAGTACTTC. It is translated as CASGDRGPYYEQYF.

This clone appeared a single time. This chain connects TRBV28 to TRBJ2-7; D not certain. Trimming stripped 3 bases from V and 3 bases from J, with 6 bases between. The CDR3 sequence is 12 residues long. Germline CDR1 reads MDHEN; CDR2 reads SYDVKM. CDR3: CASSLGSYEQYF. In nucleotides, the CDR3 is TGTGCCAGCAGTTTGGGTAGCTACGAGCAGTACTTC.

The chain links TRBV28 to TRBJ1-5, with TRBD1 as a possible D gene (5 bases). Trimming took off 6 bases at V and 7 bases at J, with 10 bases between the two ends. The CDR3 is made up of 12 amino acids. Germline V gene lookup returns CDR1 MDHEN and CDR2 SYDVKM. The CDR3: CASREEGQPQHF. CDR3 DNA sequence: TGTGCCAGCAGAGAGGAGGGGCAGCCCCAGCATTTT. Full variable domain (remainder filled in from reference TRBV28 and TRBJ1-5): DVKVTQSSRYLVKRTGEKVFLECVQDMDHENMFWYRQDPGLGLRLIYFSYDVKMKEKGDIPEGYSVSREKKERFSLILESASTNQTSMYLCASREEGQPQHFGDGTRLSIL.

This chain joins TRBV5-6 and TRBJ2-7, with 9 positions matching TRBD2. The junction had 14 bases not matched to a gene; V was cut back by 4 bases and J by 0 bases. There are 18 residues in the CDR3. Per germline, CDR1 SGHDT and CDR2 YYEEEE. CDR3 bases: TGTGCCAGCAGCCGGTTGAGGATAGCGGGAGACAGCTCCTACGAGCAGTACTTC. This encodes CASSRLRIAGDSSYEQYF.

This sequence joins TRBV5-1 and TRBJ2-5, with TRBD1 identical over 9 bases. The CDR3 consists of 15 residues. Germline CDR1 reads SGHRS; CDR2 reads YFSETQ. V was pared by 4 bases and J by 1 base, with 5 bases of the junction left unmatched. The CDR3 nucleotides are TGCGCCAGCAGCGAGGGACAGGGCCCCCAAGAGACCCAGTACTTC. This encodes CASSEGQGPQETQYF. Full variable domain (outside the CDR3, taken from reference TRBV5-1 and TRBJ2-5): KAGVTQTPRYLIKTRGQQVTLSCSPISGHRSVSWYQQTPGQGLQFLFEYFSETQRNKGNFPGRFSGRQFSNSRSEMNVSTLELGDSALYLCASSEGQGPQETQYFGPGTRLLVL.

The chain joins TRBV27 to TRBJ2-7; a possible D gene is TRBD1 (6 bases). CDR1 is MNHEY and CDR2 is SMNVEV in the germline V gene (reference sequence). V dropped 6 bases and J dropped 2 bases, with 11 bases sitting between them. The CDR3 has 13 residues. The CDR3 nucleotides read TGTGCCAGCAGACCTCAGGGGCCCTACGAGCAGTACTTC. It translates to CASRPQGPYEQYF.

This clone was counted a single time. V gene TRBV3-1 (or the pseudogene TRBV3-2) combines with J gene TRBJ1-1; D might be TRBD1 (5 bases). Germline V gene lookup returns CDR1 LGHDT and CDR2 YNNKEL (reference sequence). Trimming removed 2 bases at V and 8 bases at J, with 24 bases between. This CDR3 is 17 amino acids long. In DNA form, the CDR3 reads TGTGCCAGCAGCCAAACCCTAGGAGACAGTCGCACTCGCGAAGCTTTCTTT. Encoded protein: CASSQTLGDSRTREAFF.

The chain employs TRBV7-8 and TRBJ2-7; D possibly uses TRBD1 or TRBD2 (5 bases each). Trimming left V 5 bases short and J 1 base short, with 15 bases between. This CDR3 is built from 15 residues. The germline V gene encodes CDR1 SGHVS and CDR2 FQNEAQ. The CDR3 spells CASSPGDVESYEQYF. The CDR3 nucleotides are TGTGCCAGCAGCCCCGGGGACGTGGAGTCCTACGAGCAGTACTTC.

This clone was picked up one time. The chain carries TRBV4-2 and TRBJ1-2, with a tentative D call TRBD1 (5 bases). CDR1 is LGHNA, CDR2 YNFKEQ, per germline. The CDR3 is 15 amino acids. The ends were cut back, 0 bases at V and 5 bases at J, with 13 bases in the middle. CDR3 bases: TGTGCCAGCAGCCAAGATGACGCCGGGACGTATGGCTACACCTTC. It translates to CASSQDDAGTYGYTF.

This sequence joins TRBV6-5 and TRBJ1-1; 8 bases are shared with TRBD1. The CDR3 consists of 11 residues. Germline V gene data show CDR1 as MNHEY and CDR2 as SVGAGI. Trimming at V came to 10 bases and at J to 10 bases, leaving 8 bases not matched to a gene. CDR3 region: CATQGESGAFF. CDR3 in DNA: TGTGCCACACAGGGGGAATCCGGAGCTTTCTTT.

The V gene is TRBV2, the J gene TRBJ1-2; no definite D call. The CDR3 extends over 13 amino acids. CDR1 and CDR2 (germline): SNHLY, FYNNEI. The ends were cut back, 6 bases at V and 7 bases at J, with 15 bases in the middle. The CDR3 DNA reads TGTGCCAGCAGGCCGGGGTTCCTATTTGGCTACACCTTC. Protein sequence: CASRPGFLFGYTF.

The rearrangement links TRBV6-4 to TRBJ1-1; unclear D gene. CDR3 size: 14 residues. The germline V gene has CDR1 MRHNA and CDR2 SNTAGT. V lost 2 bases and J 2 bases, leaving 9 bases between the germline ends. The CDR3 bases are TGTGCCAGCAGTGACACGTCCCGAAACACTGAAGCTTTCTTT. It translates to CASSDTSRNTEAFF.

The chain carries TRBV29-1 and TRBJ2-2; 10 positions agree with TRBD1. Germline CDR1 is SQVTM and CDR2 is ANQGSEA. V gave up 3 bases and J gave up 7 bases; unmatched junction bases: 2. This CDR3 is built from 13 residues. The CDR3 protein is CSVETGGGGELFF. The CDR3 DNA follows: TGCAGCGTTGAGACAGGGGGCGGCGGGGAGCTGTTTTTT.